The 13 T cell receptor beta chains below were found in one sample sequenced in a study of T-cell memory formation after mild COVID-19. TCRdb passed the 5' RACE reads through MiXCR, listing each CDR3 protein once. The sample carries about 560,000 distinct CDR3 sequences, roughly 22% recorded once. The specimen was PBMCs or a T cell subset sorted from them (not recorded which). These receptors came from an adult woman who had mild COVID-19 (a few samples of this study predate the infection). Cell type and time point are not known.

The V and J genes are TRBV4-2 and TRBJ1-2; D not resolved. Trimming left V 0 bases short and J 4 bases short, with 15 bases between. CDR3 length equals 16 residues. CDR1 and CDR2 from the germline V gene are LGHNA and YNFKEQ. CDR3: CASSQERTLTLYGYTF. CDR3 bases: TGTGCCAGCAGCCAAGAGCGGACTCTCACCCTCTATGGCTACACCTTC.

This clonotype was picked up a small number of times. The rearrangement joins TRBV12-3 or TRBV12-4 to TRBJ1-1; 8 nucleotides align to TRBD1. With V trimmed by 5 bases and J by 8 bases, 7 bases remained unmatched. The CDR3 loop spans 13 amino acids. The CDR3 sequence: CASSEGQGLEAFF. CDR3 sequence (DNA): TGTGCCAGCAGTGAAGGACAGGGACTAGAAGCTTTCTTT.

The J gene is TRBJ2-3, the V gene TRBV6-1, with 12 bases that match TRBD2. V dropped 6 bases and J dropped 2; count of bases not matched to a gene: 6. Germline V lookup: CDR1 MNHNS, CDR2 SASEGT. This CDR3 spans 16 amino acids. CDR3 nucleotides: TGTGCCAGCAGCAGAGGACTAGCGGGACCCACAGATACGCAGTATTTT. This codes for CASSRGLAGPTDTQYF.

The V and J genes are TRBV6-2 or TRBV6-3 and TRBJ2-7, with 10 nucleotides matching TRBD2. The CDR3 contains 18 residues. Germline lookup yields CDR1 MNHEY and CDR2 SVGEGT. V was pared by 0 bases and J by 5 bases, with 13 bases of the junction left unmatched. The CDR3, as DNA: TGTGCCAGCAGTTACTCGATACTAGCGGGAAGGCCCCTCCACGAGCAGTACTTC. This encodes CASSYSILAGRPLHEQYF.

The genes are TRBV5-1 and TRBJ2-3; TRBD2 agrees at 9 bases. Germline CDR1 is SGHRS and CDR2 is YFSETQ. The CDR3 contains 15 residues. Losses at the gene ends were 4 bases for V and 0 bases for J; bases not matched to a gene: 3. The CDR3 here is CASSVAGASTDTQYF. The DNA for the CDR3 is TGCGCCAGCAGCGTAGCGGGGGCCAGCACAGATACGCAGTATTTT.

The J gene is TRBJ2-7, the V gene TRBV15; 8 positions match TRBD1. CDR3 length equals 15 residues. Trimming cost V 7 bases and J 1 base; bases outside gene matches: 9. Germline CDR1 is LNHNV and CDR2 is YYDKDF (reference sequence). In DNA, the CDR3 is TGTGCCACCACGTCGGCACAGGGGGAATCCTACGAGCAGTACTTC. Residues: CATTSAQGESYEQYF.

This clonotype was observed a single time. This chain links TRBV9 with TRBJ2-3, with TRBD2 matching over 12 bases. Trimming at V came to 3 bases and at J to 5 bases, leaving 7 bases not matched to a gene. The CDR3 sequence is 16 residues long. Germline assignment: CDR1 SGDLS and CDR2 YYNGEE. The CDR3 reads CASSATSGGLGDTQYF. The DNA for the CDR3 is TGTGCCAGCAGCGCCACTAGCGGGGGGCTTGGAGATACGCAGTATTTT.

Only one count was recorded for this clonotype. V usage is TRBV30 and J usage is TRBJ1-3; D not resolved. V dropped 5 bases and J dropped 0 bases, with 8 bases sitting between them. The CDR3 runs to 13 residues. Germline CDR1 is GTSNPN and CDR2 is SVGIG (reference sequence). CDR3 bases: TGTGCCTGGGACGCGGCCTCTGGAAACACCATATATTTT. Protein: CAWDAASGNTIYF.

The chain joins TRBV15 to TRBJ2-3; 9 positions match TRBD2. V gave up 2 bases and J gave up 0 bases; unmatched junction bases: 3. The CDR3 consists of 16 residues. Germline loops: CDR1 LNHNV, CDR2 YYDKDF (reference sequence). Here the CDR3 reads CATSRQGLASTDTQYF. The CDR3 coding sequence is TGTGCCACCAGCAGACAGGGACTAGCTAGCACAGATACGCAGTATTTT. Filled out from reference TRBV15 and TRBJ2-3, the complete variable domain reads DAMVIQNPRYQVTQFGKPVTLSCSQTLNHNVMYWYQQKSSQAPKLLFHYYDKDFNNEADTPDNFQSRRPNTSFCFLDIRSPGLGDTAMYLCATSRQGLASTDTQYFGPGTRLTVL.

In nucleotides, the CDR3 is TGTGCCACCAGTGCCGGGGGACTGACGAACACTGAAGCTTTCTTT. Its translation: CATSAGGLTNTEAFF. The genes are TRBV24-1 and TRBJ1-1; possible D gene TRBD1, 5 bases. CDR1 and CDR2 (germline): KGHDR, SFDVKD. This CDR3 has 15 residues. Deletions cut 5 bases from V and 1 base from J, with 13 bases between.

This clonotype turned up a few times. The CDR3 loop reads CASSARDRATGELFF. CDR3 coding DNA: TGTGCCAGCAGCGCCCGGGACAGGGCCACCGGGGAGCTGTTTTTT. The chain joins TRBV9 to TRBJ2-2, with 9 bases identical to TRBD1. V shed 3 bases and J 4 bases; nucleotides not matched to a gene: 4. The CDR3 consists of 15 residues. Germline V gene lookup returns CDR1 SGDLS and CDR2 YYNGEE. The variable domain in full, completed from reference TRBV9 and TRBJ2-2, reads DSGVTQTPKHLITATGQRVTLRCSPRSGDLSVYWYQQSLDQGLQFLIQYYNGEERAKGNILERFSAQQFPDLHSELNLSSLELGDSALYFCASSARDRATGELFFGEGSRLTVL.

This clonotype occurred a few times. The V gene is TRBV13, the J gene TRBJ2-7, with 7 bases matching TRBD2. The CDR3 totals 15 residues. The germline V gene encodes CDR1 PRHDT and CDR2 FYEKMQ (reference sequence). V lost 4 bases and J lost 1; bases outside the gene matches: 7. CDR3 in DNA: TGTGCCAGCAGCTCGCCGGGACTACAATCCTACGAGCAGTACTTC. It yields the protein CASSSPGLQSYEQYF.

V and J are TRBV15 and TRBJ1-1, with D possibly matching TRBD1 (5 bases). The germline V gene has CDR1 LNHNV and CDR2 YYDKDF (reference sequence). CDR3 length equals 16 residues. V was pared by 0 bases and J by 5 bases, with 16 bases between. The CDR3 bases are TGTGCCACCAGCAGAGATGCCGGGACTATGGAGACTGAAGCTTTCTTT. As protein: CATSRDAGTMETEAFF.